This entry lists 26 T cell receptor beta chains sequenced from one sample in a study of T cell responses to AZD1222 COVID-19 vaccine (dated by TCRdb to the early 2020s). Interpreted using the paper, the time point label stands for: baseline before first vaccination. The library relied on the immunoSEQ multiplex PCR assay. TCRdb holds this immuneACCESS table with in-frame rearrangements only. Some clones are missing; in checked studies, unresolved V genes explain under half, and the rest has no known cause. For this sample there are approximately 100,000 clones; about 94% appear just once. The top ten clones comprise 2% to 2.5% of the sample. This specimen was peripheral blood, taken on day 0 of AZD1222 vaccination. The receptors stem from an adult in good health.

The CDR3 sequence is CAWSFRSSSYNEQFF. CDR3 in DNA: TGTGCCTGGAGTTTTAGGTCCTCTTCCTACAATGAGCAGTTCTTC. The chain links TRBV30 to TRBJ2-1; D gene uncertain. Germline V gene data show CDR1 as GTSNPN and CDR2 as SVGIG (reference sequence). Trimming left V 2 bases short and J 1 base short, with 12 bases between. CDR3 length: 15 amino acids.

This sequence joins TRBV7-3 and TRBJ1-5; no definite D call. Germline CDR1 reads SGHTA; CDR2 reads FQGTGA. The CDR3 is 13 residues long. The V end lost 0 bases, the J end lost 5 bases, and 5 bases lay between the germline ends. The CDR3 loop reads CASSLTFDQPQHF. The CDR3 coding sequence is TGTGCCAGCAGCTTAACGTTCGATCAGCCCCAGCATTTT.

The CDR3 DNA sequence: TGTGCCAGCAGTTTTACAGGGCTAAGGAGTGGAAACACCATATATTTT. It yields the protein CASSFTGLRSGNTIYF. This chain links TRBV6-5 with TRBJ1-3, with D possibly matching TRBD1 (6 bases). The germline V and J ends were trimmed by 4 bases and 3 bases, with 16 bases remaining between them. The CDR3 is 16 amino acids. CDR1 MNHEY and CDR2 SVGAGI come from the germline V gene.

This chain joins TRBV11-2 and TRBJ1-2; 7 bases match TRBD1. Per germline, CDR1 SGHAT and CDR2 FQNNGV. The CDR3 spans 15 residues. Trimming took 5 bases from V and 4 from J; bases not matched to a gene: 10. The DNA of the CDR3 is TGTGCCAGCAGCCCAACGAGACAGGGTAGCTATGGCTACACCTTC. Residues: CASSPTRQGSYGYTF.

The chain links TRBV30 to TRBJ2-7; weak D call: TRBD1 (5 bases). The germline V and J ends were trimmed by 3 bases and 1 base, with 7 bases remaining between them. Germline CDR1 is GTSNPN and CDR2 is SVGIG (reference sequence). The CDR3 consists of 12 residues. This CDR3 is CAWRSGSYEQYF. CDR3 coding DNA: TGTGCCTGGAGGTCAGGGTCCTACGAGCAGTACTTC.

V gene TRBV4-1 combines with J gene TRBJ2-7, with 9 bases aligning to TRBD1. V lost 1 base to trimming and J lost 0 bases; unmatched junction nucleotides: 4. The CDR3 runs to 16 residues. Per germline, CDR1 MGHRA and CDR2 YSYEKL. The CDR3 spells CASSQGGQGPSYEQYF. CDR3 nucleotide sequence: TGCGCCAGCAGCCAAGGGGGACAGGGTCCCTCCTACGAGCAGTACTTC.

The chain recombines TRBV29-1 with TRBJ2-7, with D possibly being TRBD1 (6 bases). This CDR3 is 11 amino acids long. Per the germline V gene, CDR1 is SQVTM and CDR2 is ANQGSEA. Trimming shortened V by 7 bases and J by 2 bases, and 9 bases separated the two germline ends. CDR3 bases: TGCAGCGCTGGACAGACCTACGAGCAGTACTTC. Its translation: CSAGQTYEQYF.

The chain uses TRBV2 and TRBJ1-5; 10 bases fit TRBD1. Germline CDR1 is SNHLY and CDR2 is FYNNEI. This CDR3 is 15 amino acids long. Trimming removed 0 bases from V and 7 bases from J; junction bases left unmatched: 3. CDR3 bases: TGTGCCAGCAGTGAAGCGGGACAGGGGAGGCAGCCCCAGCATTTT. This encodes CASSEAGQGRQPQHF.

This clone showed up just once. V gene TRBV9 combines with J gene TRBJ2-5; weak D call: TRBD1 (6 bases). The germline V gene has CDR1 SGDLS and CDR2 YYNGEE. The CDR3 runs to 16 residues. V dropped 4 bases and J dropped 4 bases, with 20 bases sitting between them. The CDR3 DNA reads TGTGCCAGCAGCCGTCTGCCCGGACAGTCCGCAGAGACCCAGTACTTC. Translated: CASSRLPGQSAETQYF.

V is TRBV4-3 and J is TRBJ2-2; D ambiguous. V was shortened by 4 bases and J by 0 bases, with 15 bases between the two germline ends. The V gene's germline CDR1 is LGHNA and CDR2 YSLEER. This CDR3 has 17 amino acids. In DNA, the CDR3 is TGCGCCAGCAGCCGAGCGCTCCCGAGGCCGAACACCGGGGAGCTGTTTTTT. It translates to CASSRALPRPNTGELFF.

This clone was found once. The chain couples TRBV29-1 to TRBJ2-5; D remains ambiguous. The CDR3 has 11 residues. Germline assignment: CDR1 SQVTM and CDR2 ANQGSEA. Between the trimmed V and J ends, which lost 3 bases and 5 bases, there was a span of 7 bases. In DNA form, the CDR3 reads TGCAGCGTTGAGAATGGGGAGACCCAGTACTTC. Protein sequence: CSVENGETQYF.

V is TRBV19 and J is TRBJ1-5; a weak D match, TRBD1 (6 bases). The CDR3 extends over 15 amino acids. From germline, CDR1 is LNHDA and CDR2 SQIVND (reference sequence). The V gene lost 5 bases and the J gene lost 6 bases, with 17 bases spanning the gap. The CDR3 DNA follows: TGTGCCAGTAGTCCGGGCGGGGGGGCAAGTCAGCCCCAGCATTTT. It specifies CASSPGGGASQPQHF.

The V gene is TRBV5-1, the J gene TRBJ2-3; D not resolved. CDR3 size: 13 residues. The V end was cut by 5 bases, the J end by 6 bases, with 13 bases between. CDR1 SGHRS and CDR2 YFSETQ come from the germline V gene. CDR3 nucleotides: TGCGCCAGCAGGTCTTTAGCCCGGGATACGCAGTATTTT. It is translated as CASRSLARDTQYF.

The chain couples TRBV10-3 to TRBJ2-1, with TRBD1 as a possible D gene (6 bases). CDR3 size: 14 residues. Trimming cost V 2 bases and J 7 bases, with 12 bases left between them. CDR1 and CDR2 (germline): ENHRY, SYGVKD. The CDR3 here is CAISEPGTKNEQFF. The CDR3 region has the DNA TGTGCCATCAGTGAGCCAGGGACAAAGAATGAGCAGTTCTTC.

The chain has TRBV7-3 and TRBJ1-1; TRBD1 might be the D (6 bases). The V end was cut by 5 bases, the J end by 0 bases, with 13 bases between. This CDR3 region has 15 residues. CDR1 is SGHTA and CDR2 is FQGTGA in the germline V gene. The CDR3, as DNA: TGTGCCAGCAGCGCCTACGGACAGATGAACACTGAAGCTTTCTTT. Translated: CASSAYGQMNTEAFF.

The V and J genes are TRBV2 and TRBJ1-1; 9 nucleotides agree with TRBD1. V shed 10 bases and J 0 bases; nucleotides not matched to a gene: 6. Germline V gene data show CDR1 as SNHLY and CDR2 as FYNNEI. The CDR3 is 14 residues long. CDR3 coding DNA: TGTGCCAAACTACAGGGGGCGATGAACACTGAAGCTTTCTTT. Translation: CAKLQGAMNTEAFF.

V and J are TRBV7-9 and TRBJ1-1; weak D call: TRBD1 (5 bases). The CDR3 consists of 15 residues. Germline CDR1 SEHNR, CDR2 FQNEAQ (reference sequence). V lost 2 bases, J lost 0 bases, and 10 bases lay in between. CDR3 region: CASSLRGTMNTEAFF. The CDR3 nucleotides are TGTGCCAGCAGCTTAAGGGGTACTATGAACACTGAAGCTTTCTTT.

The rearrangement uses TRBV7-9 and TRBJ1-2; D is unclear. Germline-derived CDR1 and CDR2 are SEHNR and FQNEAQ (reference sequence). The CDR3 length is 12 residues. The ends were cut back, 3 bases at V and 6 bases at J, with 8 bases in the middle. CDR3 nucleotides: TGTGCCAGCAGCTTGAGTGGGGATGGCTACACCTTC. It yields the protein CASSLSGDGYTF.

Only one count was recorded for this clone. The gene calls are TRBV19 and TRBJ2-2, with 8 bases lining up with TRBD2. Germline loops: CDR1 LNHDA, CDR2 SQIVND (reference sequence). V was clipped by 1 base and J by 4 bases; unmatched bases: 5. This CDR3 is built from 16 residues. CDR3 DNA sequence: TGTGCCAGTAGTATAGTGCGGGGGGCGACCACCGGGGAGCTGTTTTTT. Translation: CASSIVRGATTGELFF.

This chain links TRBV29-1 with TRBJ1-1, with D hard to call. CDR1 SQVTM and CDR2 ANQGSEA come from the germline V gene. This CDR3 has 11 residues. V lost 6 bases and J lost 5, with 10 bases in between. The CDR3, as DNA: TGCAGCGTCCGTATCGCGACTGAAGCTTTCTTT. As protein: CSVRIATEAFF.

This chain connects TRBV14 to TRBJ2-1; a possible D gene is TRBD1 (6 bases). Germline loops: CDR1 SGHDN, CDR2 FVKESK. This CDR3 has 17 residues. Trimming pared 1 base from V and 3 bases from J, leaving 16 bases between. The CDR3 loop is CASSQAWVRDNYNEQFF. CDR3 nucleotides: TGTGCCAGCAGCCAAGCTTGGGTACGGGACAACTACAATGAGCAGTTCTTC.

This clone occurred many times. This chain uses TRBV9 with TRBJ2-7, with D unresolved. Trimming took off 4 bases at V and 5 bases at J, with 10 bases between the two ends. The CDR3 contains 12 residues. In germline, CDR1 is SGDLS, CDR2 YYNGEE. CDR3 in DNA: TGTGCCAGCAGCCGCCTGGGTGACGAGCAGTACTTC. Translation: CASSRLGDEQYF.

This chain links TRBV6-5 with TRBJ2-3, with unresolved D. This CDR3 region has 16 residues. From germline, CDR1 is MNHEY and CDR2 SVGAGI. V was cut by 3 bases and J by 1 base, with 14 bases left in between. As DNA, the CDR3 is TGTGCCAGCAGTTATGATAGGCAGTCAGGCACAGATACGCAGTATTTT. It codes for CASSYDRQSGTDTQYF.

About this clone: The conserved phenylalanine or tryptophan is not found at the CDR3 terminus, so this likely reflects a read error. It is unclear where the CDR3 begins or ends on the DNA, so no DNA is shown, and the CDR3 is as TCRdb lists it. The rearrangement links TRBV2 to TRBJ2-7; the D call of TRBD1 is as the table states it, not checked on the DNA. Germline CDR1 and CDR2: SNHLY and FYNNEI. The CDR3 has 12 amino acids, counting both end residues. The CDR3 protein is CASSEEVGRVPT.

To note about this clone: At one end, the junction sequence differs from germline, possibly due to a read error. This chain uses TRBV19 with TRBJ1-5; TRBD1 aligns across 8 bases. The CDR3 extends over 11 amino acids. Germline values: CDR1 LNHDA, CDR2 SQIVND (reference sequence). The CDR3 is CASSNRDRPYF. The CDR3 DNA follows: TGTGCCAGTAGTAACCGGGACAGGCCTTATTTT.

The chain couples TRBV27 to TRBJ1-1; D gene ambiguous. Trimming cost V 4 bases and J 2 bases, with 8 bases left between them. Germline V gene data show CDR1 as MNHEY and CDR2 as SMNVEV (reference sequence). This CDR3 has 13 amino acids. The CDR3 DNA is TGTGCCAGCAGTTACGCGCCAAACACTGAAGCTTTCTTT. It translates to CASSYAPNTEAFF.